Sequencing of this TCR beta chain was carried out in a study of blood T cell repertoires in COVID-19 (dated by TCRdb to between 2020 and 2021). In terms of the full investigation: Samples from collaborators originated in the United States, Italy and Spain and spanned both the acute and convalescent phases of COVID-19. The prospective study material was composed of cDNA or gDNA derived from T cells, B-cell-depleted T cells, or PBMCs. The repertoires were released in a freely available public database meant as a resource for research on the immune response to SARS-CoV-2. Subjects who had been exposed to COVID-19, were actively infected with it, or had recovered from it provided the deeply sampled blood TCRbeta repertoires that made up the dataset. Nearly every sample came with metadata listing a de-identified subject ID, COVID-19 status, age in years and sex. HLA class I and class II types, where available, came from metadata supplied by the sample provider rather than from assay-based typing. The samples were drawn from two sources: the first 160 participants of the ongoing ImmuneRACE study, and over 1,000 subjects contributed by 6 global collaborators.

Notes on this clone: The antigen it binds to is not known. The input lacks base qualities; no much larger clone sits a single base away.

The collaborating institutions used their own protocols to collect whole blood in K2EDTA tubes. For TCRbeta analysis, collaborators shipped samples in one of three forms: frozen whole blood, isolated PBMCs, or DNA extracted from either of those sample types. Relative to germline, V is missing 5 bases and J is missing 4 bases, with 8 bases of the junction outside any gene match. CDR1 SGHAT and CDR2 FQNNGV are derived from the germline V gene. The CDR3 contains 15 residues, cysteine and phenylalanine counted. The kept DNA is CDR3 alone, 45 bases in frame from the first base. TCRbeta CDR3 regions were amplified from genomic DNA by means of the immunoSEQ Assay, a bias-controlled multiplex PCR. In the original analysis: The number of nucleated cells in each sample was estimated from the amplification of reference gene primers within the assay. Sequence reads were collapsed and filtered to measure the absolute abundance of every unique TCRbeta CDR3 rearrangement. For each sample, productive Simpson clonality was calculated as the square root of Simpson's diversity index across productive rearrangements. TCRdb retrieved this table from immuneACCESS and kept in-frame rearrangements only. Not all clones are present; in checked studies, unresolved V genes account for under half, and no reason is known for the remainder. V and J calls plus clone size are reproduced from that table; the DNA served to infer D and trimming. In this sample the table shows about 150,000 clones, over 80% of which occur a single time. The top ten hold 2% to 3% of the sample.

Points the paper makes about the study in general: How much clinical and demographic metadata was included differed by source and by participant, and the metadata was provided uncurated.

The source of this sequence is a man between 50 and 59 years old with active COVID-19. Sequenced sample: peripheral blood. Recombination connected TRBV11-2 to TRBJ1-3, and TRBD1 matches 7 of the central bases. The sequenced DNA: TGTGCCAGCAGCCTATACGGGACAGCCGGAAACACCATATATTTT. Translation gives CASSLYGTAGNTIYF.